This TCR beta chain was recorded in a study of cytomegalovirus exposure and HLA in healthy donors. There are 18 residues in the CDR3. Germline lookup yields CDR1 SNHLY and CDR2 FYNNEI. V trimming: 3 bases; J trimming: 2 bases; junction bases outside the gene matches: 5. Produced via immunoSEQ multiplex PCR; TCRdb's table is partial and in-frame only. The data hold some 340,000 clones, with around 90% observed a single time. The source is a woman aged 25 to 45 in good health and CMV-seropositive. This chain connects TRBV2 to TRBJ2-2, with 14 bases identical to TRBD2. Input material: PBMCs. CDR3 DNA: TGTGCCAGCAGTGATTGGGGACTAGCGGGGGCCAACACCGGGGAGCTGTTTTTT. It specifies CASSDWGLAGANTGELFF.